The 15 T cell receptor beta chains in this list originate from one sample, sequenced in a study of sequential checkpoint blockade in melanoma. Treatment here: randomized to nivolumab then ipilimumab (arm A) or the reverse (arm B). The data were produced by immunoSEQ multiplex PCR, yet TCRdb's version contains in-frame clones alone and is incomplete. The table has 5,000 to 5,500 clones, more than 25% seen once. The specimen comprised tumor tissue (inferred from file names), sampled from a patient given nivolumab and ipilimumab in sequence. Receptor source: a human donor with melanoma.

V gene TRBV6-8 combines with J gene TRBJ2-2; D might be TRBD2 (5 bases). The CDR3 is 14 amino acids. V was pared by 4 bases and J by 5 bases, with 11 bases between. Germline CDR1 and CDR2: MNHGY and SAAAGT. The CDR3 region has the DNA TGTGCCAGCAGTTCGAGGCAGCGGACCGGGGAGCTGTTTTTT. Translating gives CASSSRQRTGELFF.

As to this clone: The junction departs from the called germline gene at one end, perhaps through a read error. The chain uses TRBV6-8 and TRBJ2-1; TRBD2 might be the D (5 bases). The CDR3 runs to 13 residues. Germline CDR1 MNHGY, CDR2 SAAAGT. Written as DNA, the CDR3 is TGTGCCATCAGTGGTACTACTAGCAATGAGCAGTTCTTC. Translating it yields CAISGTTSNEQFF.

This clone has a handful of counts. V gene TRBV4-1 combines with J gene TRBJ1-2; 9 nucleotides match TRBD1. The CDR3 covers 16 residues. V shed 6 bases and J 0 bases; nucleotides not matched to a gene: 8. In germline, CDR1 is MGHRA, CDR2 YSYEKL. The CDR3 is CASSFRTGATNYGYTF. The CDR3 bases are TGCGCCAGCAGTTTTCGGACAGGGGCAACTAACTATGGCTACACCTTC.

At least ten counts were recorded for this clone. The rearrangement uses TRBV7-1 and TRBJ2-7; 10 nucleotides align to TRBD1. TRBV7-1 is classed as an ORF, of uncertain function. The CDR3 is 14 residues long. With 3 bases clipped from V and 4 bases from J, the junction kept 3 bases outside the gene matches. In DNA form, the CDR3 reads TGTGCCAGCAGCTCGGACAGGGGGGCGTACGAGCAGTACTTC. This sequence encodes CASSSDRGAYEQYF.

Many counts were recorded for this clone. The V and J genes are TRBV11-3 and TRBJ1-1; D remains ambiguous. This CDR3 is built from 15 residues. Germline V gives CDR1 SGHNT, CDR2 YENEEA. V lost 3 bases to trimming and J lost 3 bases, with 14 bases between them. The CDR3 DNA reads as TGTGCCAGCAGCTTGATAGGGCCAAGAGACACTGAAGCTTTCTTT. The encoded protein is CASSLIGPRDTEAFF.

This chain uses TRBV28 with TRBJ1-2; D remains unclear. Germline CDR1 reads MDHEN; CDR2 reads SYDVKM. Trimming removed 7 bases from V and 1 base from J, with 13 bases in between. CDR3 length equals 14 residues. The CDR3 loop reads CASNVGGVNYGYTF. In nucleotides, the CDR3 is TGTGCCAGCAACGTCGGCGGGGTTAACTATGGCTACACCTTC.

This clone has just a few counts. This sequence joins TRBV6-8 and TRBJ2-5, with a tentative D call TRBD1 (6 bases). In germline, CDR1 is MNHGY, CDR2 SAAAGT. The CDR3 runs to 14 residues. Trimming removed 2 bases at V and 4 bases at J, with 11 bases between. CDR3 DNA: TGTGCCAGCAGTTACGACACAGGGCGAGAGACCCAGTACTTC. Its protein product is CASSYDTGRETQYF.

V gene TRBV18 combines with J gene TRBJ1-1, with 11 bases matching TRBD1. In germline, CDR1 is KGHSH, CDR2 LQKENI. V lost 2 bases, J lost 8 bases, and 13 bases stayed unmatched. CDR3 length equals 17 residues. The CDR3 sequence is CASSPRTGGARVGEAFF. CDR3 nucleotides: TGTGCCAGCTCACCAAGGACAGGGGGCGCGAGGGTCGGCGAAGCTTTCTTT.

Ten or more counts support this clone. This chain links TRBV11-3 with TRBJ2-5; 7 nucleotides line up with TRBD1. The length of the CDR3 is 15 residues. In germline, CDR1 is SGHNT, CDR2 YENEEA. V trimming: 0 bases; J trimming: 2 bases; junction bases outside the gene matches: 3. The CDR3 here is CASSLDSRGQETQYF. The CDR3 DNA sequence: TGTGCCAGCAGCTTAGACTCCAGGGGGCAAGAGACCCAGTACTTC.

This rearrangement joins TRBV6-8 to TRBJ1-2, with 7 bases fitting TRBD1. CDR1 MNHGY and CDR2 SAAAGT come from the germline V gene. The V and J ends lost 2 bases and 4 bases, in that order; junction bases with no gene match: 4. The CDR3 loop spans 14 amino acids. CDR3 DNA: TGTGCCAGCAGTTACCTCGACAGGGCCTATGGCTACACCTTC. It encodes CASSYLDRAYGYTF.

The J gene is TRBJ1-5, the V gene TRBV28; no clear D gene. Trimming took off 4 bases at V and 6 bases at J, with 13 bases between the two ends. This CDR3 has 14 residues. In germline, CDR1 is MDHEN, CDR2 SYDVKM. The CDR3 bases are TGTGCCAGCAGTTCGGGTGCCAAGATTCAGCCCCAGCATTTT. It codes for CASSSGAKIQPQHF.

This chain links TRBV5-1 with TRBJ2-7; possibly TRBD1 for D (6 bases). Germline CDR1 reads SGHRS; CDR2 reads YFSETQ. This CDR3 has 14 residues. Trimming left V 4 bases short and J 5 bases short, with 16 bases between. CDR3 nucleotide sequence: TGCGCCAGCAGCCCCGGCAGGGGATTAGACGAGCAGTACTTC. Its protein product is CASSPGRGLDEQYF.

This clone was seen many times. The chain recombines TRBV9 with TRBJ2-1; D might be TRBD2 (6 bases). Germline CDR1 is SGDLS and CDR2 is YYNGEE. The CDR3 is 16 amino acids. The germline V and J ends were trimmed by 0 bases and 2 bases, with 12 bases remaining between them. CDR3 nucleotide sequence: TGTGCCAGCAGCGTAGTGGGGAGCGGGCCCTACAATGAGCAGTTCTTC. As protein: CASSVVGSGPYNEQFF. Filled out from reference TRBV9 and TRBJ2-1, the complete variable domain reads DSGVTQTPKHLITATGQRVTLRCSPRSGDLSVYWYQQSLDQGLQFLIQYYNGEERAKGNILERFSAQQFPDLHSELNLSSLELGDSALYFCASSVVGSGPYNEQFFGPGTRLTVL.

This clone was picked up a small number of times. The chain uses TRBV6-8 and TRBJ1-1; the match to TRBD1 covers 7 bases. This CDR3 comprises 14 residues. Trimming at V came to 6 bases and at J to 5 bases, leaving 9 bases not matched to a gene. Germline V gene sequence: CDR1 MNHGY, CDR2 SAAAGT. The CDR3 protein is CASRDRALRTEAFF. CDR3 coding DNA: TGTGCCAGCAGAGACAGGGCCCTTAGGACTGAAGCTTTCTTT.

The chain combines TRBV5-1 with TRBJ2-3; 9 bases agree with TRBD2. The CDR3 is made up of 16 amino acids. Germline V gene lookup returns CDR1 SGHRS and CDR2 YFSETQ. J was trimmed by 0 bases and V by 2 bases; bases with no gene match: 4. CDR3 DNA: TGCGCCAGCAGCTTCTTAGCGGGAGCTAGCACAGATACGCAGTATTTT. Translated: CASSFLAGASTDTQYF.